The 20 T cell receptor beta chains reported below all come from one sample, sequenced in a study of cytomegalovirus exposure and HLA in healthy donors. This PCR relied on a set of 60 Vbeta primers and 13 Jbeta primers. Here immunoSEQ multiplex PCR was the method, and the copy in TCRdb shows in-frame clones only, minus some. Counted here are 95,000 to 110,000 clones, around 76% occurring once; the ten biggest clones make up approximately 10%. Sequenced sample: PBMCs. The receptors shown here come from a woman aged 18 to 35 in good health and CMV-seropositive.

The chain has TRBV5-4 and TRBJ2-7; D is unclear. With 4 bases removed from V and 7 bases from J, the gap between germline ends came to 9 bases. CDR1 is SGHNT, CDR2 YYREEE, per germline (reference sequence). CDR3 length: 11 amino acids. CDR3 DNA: TGTGCCAGCAGCCTTGGCGGAGAGCAGTACTTC. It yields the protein CASSLGGEQYF.

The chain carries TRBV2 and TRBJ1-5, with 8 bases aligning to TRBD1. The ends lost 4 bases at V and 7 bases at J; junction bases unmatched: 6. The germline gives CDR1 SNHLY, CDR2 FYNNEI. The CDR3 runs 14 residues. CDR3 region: CASSAGGVGQPQHF. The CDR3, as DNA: TGTGCCAGCAGTGCAGGGGGCGTGGGCCAGCCCCAGCATTTT.

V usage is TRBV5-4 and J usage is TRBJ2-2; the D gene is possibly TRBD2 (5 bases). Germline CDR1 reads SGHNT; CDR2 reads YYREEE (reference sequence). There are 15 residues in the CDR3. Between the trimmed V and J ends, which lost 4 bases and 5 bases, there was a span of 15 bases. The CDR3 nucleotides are TGTGCCAGCAGCCCGGACTTTTCCGGGACCGGGGAGCTGTTTTTT. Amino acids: CASSPDFSGTGELFF.

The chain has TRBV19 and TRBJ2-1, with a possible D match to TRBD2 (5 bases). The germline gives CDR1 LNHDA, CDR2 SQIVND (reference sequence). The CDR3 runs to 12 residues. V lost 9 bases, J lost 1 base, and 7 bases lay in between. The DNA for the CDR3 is TGTGCCAGCGGGGTTTCCTACAATGAGCAGTTCTTC. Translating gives CASGVSYNEQFF. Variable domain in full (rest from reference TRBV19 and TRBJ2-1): DGGITQSPKYLFRKEGQNVTLSCEQNLNHDAMYWYRQDPGQGLRLIYYSQIVNDFQKGDIAEGYSVSREKKESFPLTVTSAQKNPTAFYLCASGVSYNEQFFGPGTRLTVL.

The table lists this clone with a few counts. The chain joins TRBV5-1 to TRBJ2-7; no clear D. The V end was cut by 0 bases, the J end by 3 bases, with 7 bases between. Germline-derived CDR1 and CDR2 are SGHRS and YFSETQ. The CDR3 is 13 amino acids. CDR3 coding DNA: TGCGCCAGCAGCTTGGATGGCAGCTACGAGCAGTACTTC. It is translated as CASSLDGSYEQYF.

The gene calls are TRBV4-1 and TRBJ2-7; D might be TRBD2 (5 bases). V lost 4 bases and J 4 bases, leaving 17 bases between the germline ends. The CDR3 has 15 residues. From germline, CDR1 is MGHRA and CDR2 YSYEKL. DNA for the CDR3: TGCGCCAGCAGCCCACTAGGCGGTTCATCTTACGAGCAGTACTTC. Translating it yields CASSPLGGSSYEQYF.

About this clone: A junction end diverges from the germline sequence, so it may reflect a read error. The CDR3 DNA follows: TGTGCCAGCAGCCAAGACAGGGAAGGGGCCCTCAACTTC. Amino acids: CASSQDREGALNF. V gene TRBV4-2 combines with J gene TRBJ2-7; a possible D gene is TRBD1 (5 bases). Germline-derived CDR1 and CDR2 are LGHNA and YNFKEQ. This CDR3 is 13 amino acids long.

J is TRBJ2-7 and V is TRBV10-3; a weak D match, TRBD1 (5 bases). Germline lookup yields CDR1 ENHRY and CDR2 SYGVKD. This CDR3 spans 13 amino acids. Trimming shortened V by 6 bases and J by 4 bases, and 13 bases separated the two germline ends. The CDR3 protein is CAISSGLDYEQYF. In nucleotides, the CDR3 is TGTGCCATCAGCTCAGGGTTGGATTACGAGCAGTACTTC.

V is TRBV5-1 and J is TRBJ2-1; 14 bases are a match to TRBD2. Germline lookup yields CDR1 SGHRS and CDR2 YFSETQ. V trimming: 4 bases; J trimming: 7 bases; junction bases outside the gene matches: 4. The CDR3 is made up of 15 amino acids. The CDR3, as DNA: TGCGCCAGCAGCCTCGGACTAGCGGGAGGTAATGAGCAGTTCTTC. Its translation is CASSLGLAGGNEQFF.

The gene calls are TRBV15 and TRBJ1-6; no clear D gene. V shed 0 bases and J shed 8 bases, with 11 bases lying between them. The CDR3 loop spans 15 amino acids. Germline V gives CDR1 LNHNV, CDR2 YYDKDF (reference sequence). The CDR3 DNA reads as TGTGCCACCAGCAGAGATTGGGCGAGGGATTCACCCCTCCACTTT. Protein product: CATSRDWARDSPLHF.

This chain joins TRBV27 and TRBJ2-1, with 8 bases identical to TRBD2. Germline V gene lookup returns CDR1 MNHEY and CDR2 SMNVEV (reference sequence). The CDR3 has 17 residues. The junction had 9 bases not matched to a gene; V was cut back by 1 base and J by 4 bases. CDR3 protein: CASSLFRLAGPYNEQFF. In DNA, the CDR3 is TGTGCCAGCAGTTTATTCCGTTTAGCGGGGCCTTACAATGAGCAGTTCTTC.

The DNA of the CDR3 is TGTGCCAGCAGCCCGACGGCAGGCCTCGGGGGCTCCTACGAGCAGTACTTC. It codes for CASSPTAGLGGSYEQYF. The V gene is TRBV7-9, the J gene TRBJ2-7; tentative D call: TRBD2 (6 bases). V was shortened by 5 bases and J by 0 bases, with 20 bases between the two germline ends. CDR1 and CDR2 from the germline V gene are SEHNR and FQNEAQ (reference sequence). The CDR3 extends over 17 amino acids.

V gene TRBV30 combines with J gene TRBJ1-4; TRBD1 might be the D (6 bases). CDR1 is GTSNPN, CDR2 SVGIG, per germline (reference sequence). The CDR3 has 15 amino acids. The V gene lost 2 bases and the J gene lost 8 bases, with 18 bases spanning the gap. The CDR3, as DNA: TGTGCCTGGAGTACTCGGACAGTGTTGAAGGAAAAACTGTTTTTT. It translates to CAWSTRTVLKEKLFF.

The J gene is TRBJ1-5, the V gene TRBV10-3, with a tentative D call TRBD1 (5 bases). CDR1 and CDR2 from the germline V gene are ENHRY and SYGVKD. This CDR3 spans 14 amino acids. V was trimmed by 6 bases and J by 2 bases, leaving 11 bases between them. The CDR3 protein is CAISAVGGNQPQHF. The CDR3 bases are TGTGCCATCAGCGCGGTAGGGGGCAATCAGCCCCAGCATTTT.

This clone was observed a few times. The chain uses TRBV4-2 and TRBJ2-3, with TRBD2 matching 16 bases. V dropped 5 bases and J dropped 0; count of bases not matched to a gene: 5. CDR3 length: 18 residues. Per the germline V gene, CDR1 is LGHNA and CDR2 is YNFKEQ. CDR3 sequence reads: CASSGTSGGAPSTDTQYF. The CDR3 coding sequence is TGTGCCAGCAGCGGGACTAGCGGGGGGGCACCTAGCACAGATACGCAGTATTTT.

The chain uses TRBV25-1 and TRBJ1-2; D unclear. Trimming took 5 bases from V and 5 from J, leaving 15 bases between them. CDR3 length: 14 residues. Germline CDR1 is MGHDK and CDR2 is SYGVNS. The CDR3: CASSYDVAGYGYTF. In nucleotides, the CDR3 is TGTGCCAGCAGTTACGACGTCGCGGGGTATGGCTACACCTTC.

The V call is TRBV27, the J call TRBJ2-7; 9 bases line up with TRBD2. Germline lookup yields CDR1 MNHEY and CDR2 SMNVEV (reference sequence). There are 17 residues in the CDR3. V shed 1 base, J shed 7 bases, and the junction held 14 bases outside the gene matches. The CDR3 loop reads CASSLFNSASGMGEQYF. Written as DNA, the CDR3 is TGTGCCAGCAGTTTATTTAATTCGGCTAGCGGGATGGGTGAGCAGTACTTC.

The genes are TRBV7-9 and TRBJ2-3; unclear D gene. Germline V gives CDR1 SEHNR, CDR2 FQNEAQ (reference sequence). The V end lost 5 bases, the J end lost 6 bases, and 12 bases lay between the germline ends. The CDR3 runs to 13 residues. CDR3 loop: CASSATPLDTQYF. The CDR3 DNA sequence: TGTGCCAGCAGCGCTACCCCCCTTGATACGCAGTATTTT.

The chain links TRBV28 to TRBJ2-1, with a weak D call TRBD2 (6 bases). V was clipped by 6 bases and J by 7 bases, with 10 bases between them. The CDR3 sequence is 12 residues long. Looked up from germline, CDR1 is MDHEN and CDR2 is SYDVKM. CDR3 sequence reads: CASSISGNEQFF. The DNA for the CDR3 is TGTGCCAGCAGCATAAGCGGGAATGAGCAGTTCTTC. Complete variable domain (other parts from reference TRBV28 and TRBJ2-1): DVKVTQSSRYLVKRTGEKVFLECVQDMDHENMFWYRQDPGLGLRLIYFSYDVKMKEKGDIPEGYSVSREKKERFSLILESASTNQTSMYLCASSISGNEQFFGPGTRLTVL.

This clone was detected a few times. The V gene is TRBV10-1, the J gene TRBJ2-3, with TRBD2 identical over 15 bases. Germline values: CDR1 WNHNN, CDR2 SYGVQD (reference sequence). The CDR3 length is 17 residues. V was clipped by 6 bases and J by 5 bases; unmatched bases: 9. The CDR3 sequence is CASSAGTSGGYLDTQYF. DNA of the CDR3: TGCGCCAGCAGCGCTGGGACTAGCGGGGGGTACCTAGATACGCAGTATTTT.